The 2 T cell receptor beta chains below were found in one sample sequenced in a study of cytomegalovirus exposure and HLA in healthy donors. The method was immunoSEQ multiplex PCR; TCRdb's version includes in-frame clones alone and lacks a portion of them. Here the sample spans a few hundred thousand clones, roughly 88% being singletons. Sequencing was carried out using PBMCs. The origin of the receptors is a woman aged 18-29 years in good health and CMV-seronegative.

The CDR3 DNA is TGTGCCAGCAGCGCCGAGCGAGGACTCTCCACAGATACGCAGTATTTT. It encodes CASSAERGLSTDTQYF. The chain uses TRBV9 and TRBJ2-3, with D possibly TRBD2 on 5 matching bases. The V gene lost 3 bases and the J gene lost 2 bases, with 16 bases spanning the gap. The CDR3 runs to 16 residues. The germline V gene has CDR1 SGDLS and CDR2 YYNGEE.

The V gene is TRBV7-8, the J gene TRBJ1-2; 9 nucleotides agree with TRBD1. V dropped 0 bases and J dropped 8; count of bases not matched to a gene: 10. The CDR3 length is 16 residues. Germline V gene sequence: CDR1 SGHVS, CDR2 FQNEAQ. In DNA, the CDR3 is TGTGCCAGCAGCTTAGCCGGGACAGGGATAAATTGGGGCTACACCTTC. Its protein is CASSLAGTGINWGYTF.